This T cell receptor (beta chain) is from a study of T cells expressing NK-cell markers. Notes on the study in general: There were a handful of donors in whom these clonotypes also led the CD3+CD56-NKG2C+ fraction. It was still unclear whether expanded NKG2C+ T cell clones were HCMV specific.

Using the 5' RACE reads, TCRdb records one entry per CDR3 protein without DNA. In total, the table holds roughly 180,000 distinct CDR3 sequences. As concerns this clonotype: Its matching antigen is unknown.

The CDR3 sequence is 16 residues long. CDR1 GTSNPN and CDR2 SVGIG come from the germline V gene (reference sequence). This chain links TRBV30 with TRBJ2-3; TCRdb gives TRBD2 as the D gene, but with no DNA this cannot be confirmed. The clonotype originates from a woman between 18 and 70 years old in good health. Sequenced: blood T cells: a sorted CD56 or NKG2C T cell subset, CD4+ or CD8+ T cells, or bulk PBMC T cells (not recorded which). CDR3 in amino acids: CAWSRWAGTITDTQYF.